Shown below are 8 T cell receptor beta chains from a single sample sequenced in a study of blood T cell repertoires in COVID-19. Here immunoSEQ multiplex PCR was the method, and the copy in TCRdb shows in-frame clones only, minus some. This sample has 200,000 or so clones, with under 85% found just once. The material sequenced was peripheral blood. These receptors all come from a woman in her 40s with acute or convalescent COVID-19.

The rearrangement links TRBV11-2 to TRBJ2-7, with 12 bases fitting TRBD2. Losses at the gene ends were 4 bases for V and 6 bases for J; bases not matched to a gene: 4. This CDR3 has 14 residues. Germline lookup yields CDR1 SGHAT and CDR2 FQNNGV. The CDR3 nucleotides are TGTGCCAGCAGCTCATCTAGCGGGAGGGGCGAGCAGTACTTC. As protein: CASSSSSGRGEQYF.

V gene TRBV9 combines with J gene TRBJ2-5, with 8 bases lining up with TRBD2. Germline V CDR1 and CDR2: SGDLS, YYNGEE. CDR3 length equals 19 residues. The trim removed 0 bases at V and 5 bases at J, leaving 18 bases unmatched. The CDR3 sequence: CASSVGAGGRGGGRETQYF. The DNA for the CDR3 is TGTGCCAGCAGCGTAGGGGCGGGAGGCCGCGGAGGTGGACGGGAGACCCAGTACTTC.

V usage is TRBV10-3 and J usage is TRBJ2-7, with TRBD2 matching over 7 bases. Looked up from germline, CDR1 is ENHRY and CDR2 is SYGVKD. This CDR3 has 13 amino acids. Trimming cost V 6 bases and J 5 bases; bases outside gene matches: 7. The CDR3 here is CAIRTTSDHEQYF. The CDR3, as DNA: TGTGCCATCAGGACAACTAGCGATCACGAGCAGTACTTC.

The chain joins TRBV30 to TRBJ2-7; 9 bases fit TRBD1. V gave up 3 bases and J gave up 0 bases; unmatched junction bases: 6. This CDR3 is built from 15 residues. CDR1 GTSNPN and CDR2 SVGIG come from the germline V gene (reference sequence). The CDR3 coding sequence is TGTGCCTGGAGCGCCGGACAGGGGCGCTCCTACGAGCAGTACTTC. Protein product: CAWSAGQGRSYEQYF.

The CDR3 nucleotides read TGTGCCAGCAGTCGGGACAGTTGGGTGGCCGACGAGCAGTACTTC. It yields the protein CASSRDSWVADEQYF. The chain uses TRBV6-6 and TRBJ2-7; 7 bases match TRBD1. This CDR3 is 15 amino acids long. Unmatched junction bases numbered 12, after V lost 5 bases and J lost 5 bases. Germline loops: CDR1 MNHNY, CDR2 SVGAGI (reference sequence).

The rearrangement uses TRBV5-6 and TRBJ2-7; 8 nucleotides match TRBD1. CDR1 and CDR2 from the germline V gene are SGHDT and YYEEEE. J was trimmed by 2 bases and V by 0 bases; bases with no gene match: 4. The CDR3 sequence is 15 residues long. This chain's CDR3 is CASSLVGTGPYEQYF. CDR3 bases: TGTGCCAGCAGCTTGGTTGGGACAGGTCCCTACGAGCAGTACTTC.

This clone was seen only a few times. The chain combines TRBV4-2 with TRBJ1-2; D not resolved. The CDR3 is made up of 13 amino acids. Trimming left V 0 bases short and J 4 bases short, with 6 bases between. CDR1 and CDR2 from the germline V gene are LGHNA and YNFKEQ. CDR3 sequence: CASSQDRIYGYTF. In nucleotides, the CDR3 is TGTGCCAGCAGCCAAGACAGGATCTATGGCTACACCTTC.

J is TRBJ1-4 and V is TRBV29-1; D remains ambiguous. The CDR3 is made up of 12 amino acids. V lost 5 bases and J 10 bases, leaving 14 bases between the germline ends. The germline gives CDR1 SQVTM, CDR2 ANQGSEA. The CDR3 here is CSVLSIGGKLFF. CDR3 in DNA: TGCAGCGTTCTCTCGATCGGAGGAAAACTGTTTTTT.